The 25 T cell receptor beta chains listed next were all sequenced from one sample in a study of cytomegalovirus exposure and HLA in healthy donors. PCR employed 60 Vbeta and 13 Jbeta primers. Measured with immunoSEQ multiplex PCR; TCRdb has only the in-frame clones, and not every one. Of 200,000 to 250,000 clones listed, 83% are singletons. The sequenced sample consisted of PBMCs. The receptors originated from a girl aged 5 to 17 in good health and CMV-seronegative.

V usage is TRBV7-9 and J usage is TRBJ2-5, with 9 bases identical to TRBD1. This CDR3 comprises 14 residues. Losses at the gene ends were 5 bases for V and 11 bases for J; bases not matched to a gene: 12. Per germline, CDR1 SEHNR and CDR2 FQNEAQ (reference sequence). This CDR3 reads CASSPGTGNEEQYF. The CDR3 DNA sequence: TGTGCCAGCAGCCCCGGGACAGGGAACGAGGAGCAGTACTTC.

This clone showed up just once. The CDR3 DNA is TGCGCCAGCAGCCCTACAGGAGTCTATGGCTACACCTTC. Translating gives CASSPTGVYGYTF. The chain couples TRBV5-1 to TRBJ1-2, with D perhaps TRBD1 (5 bases). Germline assignment: CDR1 SGHRS and CDR2 YFSETQ. The CDR3 covers 13 residues. V was cut by 4 bases and J by 4 bases, with 11 bases left in between.

The chain uses TRBV30 and TRBJ1-5, with D unclear. The germline CDR1 and CDR2 sequences are GTSNPN and SVGIG (reference sequence). The CDR3 extends over 14 amino acids. Trimming took off 1 base at V and 2 bases at J, with 9 bases between the two ends. CDR3 residues: CAWSARVGNQPQHF. For the CDR3, the DNA is TGTGCCTGGAGTGCCCGGGTCGGCAATCAGCCCCAGCATTTT.

This chain links TRBV27 with TRBJ2-7; a possible D gene is TRBD1 (6 bases). The CDR3 contains 16 residues. V lost 2 bases, J lost 6 bases, and 20 bases lay in between. Germline CDR1 MNHEY, CDR2 SMNVEV (reference sequence). CDR3 loop: CASSLNGRGMVCEQYF. CDR3 DNA: TGTGCCAGCAGTTTAAACGGCAGGGGTATGGTCTGCGAGCAGTACTTC.

This clone appeared a few times. The rearrangement joins TRBV5-6 to TRBJ1-1; 7 bases fit TRBD1. CDR3 size: 15 residues. V gave up 5 bases and J gave up 5 bases; unmatched junction bases: 12. Germline V lookup: CDR1 SGHDT, CDR2 YYEEEE. The CDR3 sequence: CASSFEGQGETEAFF. DNA for the CDR3: TGTGCCAGCAGTTTCGAAGGGCAGGGGGAAACTGAAGCTTTCTTT. The full variable domain, its missing parts supplied by reference TRBV5-6 and TRBJ1-1, is DAGVTQSPTHLIKTRGQQVTLRCSPKSGHDTVSWYQQALGQGPQFIFQYYEEEERQRGNFPDRFSGHQFPNYSSELNVNALLLGDSALYLCASSFEGQGETEAFFGQGTRLTVV.

This chain uses TRBV5-1 with TRBJ2-1, with a weak D call TRBD1 (5 bases). CDR1 and CDR2 from the germline V gene are SGHRS and YFSETQ. The CDR3 is 15 amino acids. V was shortened by 6 bases and J by 8 bases, with 21 bases between the two germline ends. CDR3 nucleotides: TGCGCCAGCACCGACCAGGGTATGGGTTCCGATGAGCAGTTCTTC. Its protein product is CASTDQGMGSDEQFF.

This clone was seen only a few times. The chain combines TRBV4-2 with TRBJ1-1, with 9 bases aligning to TRBD1. The junction had 11 bases not matched to a gene; V was cut back by 4 bases and J by 2 bases. The CDR3 sequence is 17 residues long. From germline, CDR1 is LGHNA and CDR2 YNFKEQ. The CDR3 region has the DNA TGTGCCAGCAGCCCGTACAGGGGGCTTTCCTCAAACACTGAAGCTTTCTTT. Residues: CASSPYRGLSSNTEAFF.

The chain has TRBV20-1 and TRBJ1-1, with D perhaps matching TRBD1 (6 bases). The CDR3 covers 11 residues. Trimming took 5 bases from V and 11 from J, leaving 15 bases between them. The germline V gene encodes CDR1 DFQATT and CDR2 SNEGSKA (reference sequence). CDR3 region: CSAPGVSQAFF. DNA for the CDR3: TGCAGTGCTCCAGGGGTCAGTCAGGCTTTCTTT.

This chain joins TRBV19 and TRBJ2-3; 7 nucleotides agree with TRBD1. This CDR3 is built from 13 residues. Per germline, CDR1 LNHDA and CDR2 SQIVND (reference sequence). The junction had 7 bases not matched to a gene; V was cut back by 6 bases and J by 7 bases. CDR3 residues: CASSRQGPNTQYF. Written as DNA, the CDR3 is TGTGCCAGTAGCCGACAGGGACCAAATACGCAGTATTTT.

The CDR3 DNA reads TGTGCCAGCTCACCACCCAGGTCCAACGAGCAGTACTTC. Its protein product is CASSPPRSNEQYF. The chain couples TRBV18 to TRBJ2-5; D not resolved. The closer fit of TRBJ2-7 to the DNA end suggests the J call may be wrong. The germline CDR1 and CDR2 sequences are KGHSH and LQKENI. The CDR3 has 13 amino acids.

The V call is TRBV29-1, the J call TRBJ1-1, with TRBD1 identical over 9 bases. V was pared by 7 bases and J by 7 bases, with 10 bases of the junction left unmatched. The CDR3 is made up of 13 amino acids. CDR1 and CDR2 from the germline V gene are SQVTM and ANQGSEA. The CDR3, as DNA: TGCAGCGCCGCGAACAGGGGGCAGGGTGAAGCTTTCTTT. This sequence encodes CSAANRGQGEAFF.

The chain is built from TRBV5-1 and TRBJ2-1; D ambiguous. CDR1 is SGHRS, CDR2 YFSETQ, per germline. Deletions cut 1 base from V and 0 bases from J, with 11 bases between. This CDR3 contains 16 residues. The CDR3 sequence: CASSLSGDNSYNEQFF. The CDR3 region has the DNA TGCGCCAGCAGCTTGAGTGGCGACAACTCCTACAATGAGCAGTTCTTC.

The chain links TRBV29-1 to TRBJ1-1, with a possible D match to TRBD1 (5 bases). CDR1 and CDR2 (germline): SQVTM, ANQGSEA. CDR3 length: 13 amino acids. V was shortened by 3 bases and J by 7 bases, with 15 bases between the two germline ends. The CDR3 loop is CSVDRKGLGEAFF. CDR3 DNA sequence: TGCAGCGTTGACCGGAAGGGGCTGGGTGAAGCTTTCTTT. The full variable domain, completed using reference TRBV29-1 and TRBJ1-1, is SAVISQKPSRDICQRGTSLTIQCQVDSQVTMMFWYRQQPGQSLTLIATANQGSEATYESGFVIDKFPISRPNLTFSTLTVSNMSPEDSSIYLCSVDRKGLGEAFFGQGTRLTVV.

This chain uses TRBV6-5 with TRBJ1-2, with D perhaps matching TRBD1 (6 bases). Trimming removed 3 bases from V and 4 bases from J, with 12 bases in between. Germline assignment: CDR1 MNHEY and CDR2 SVGAGI. The CDR3 sequence is 14 residues long. The CDR3 reads CASSYSRDTYGYTF. CDR3 DNA: TGTGCCAGCAGTTATTCCCGGGACACCTATGGCTACACCTTC.

V and J are TRBV5-1 and TRBJ1-1; 8 nucleotides agree with TRBD1. J lost 5 bases, V lost 1 base, and 1 base had no gene match. CDR1 is SGHRS, CDR2 YFSETQ, per germline. There are 13 residues in the CDR3. The CDR3 coding sequence is TGCGCCAGCAGCTTGACAGGGGGGACTGAAGCTTTCTTT. Amino acids: CASSLTGGTEAFF.

This chain connects TRBV5-1 to TRBJ2-7, with 7 bases that match TRBD1. CDR1 and CDR2 (germline): SGHRS, YFSETQ. V trimming: 4 bases; J trimming: 3 bases; junction bases outside the gene matches: 7. The CDR3 length is 14 residues. DNA for the CDR3: TGCGCCAGCAGCCCCTCCGGGACAGTCTACGAGCAGTACTTC. Protein product: CASSPSGTVYEQYF.

The rearrangement joins TRBV4-1 to TRBJ1-3; no clear D. The V gene's germline CDR1 is MGHRA and CDR2 YSYEKL. CDR3 size: 14 residues. With 0 bases removed from V and 0 bases from J, the gap between germline ends came to 3 bases. CDR3 nucleotides: TGCGCCAGCAGCCAAGAACTCTCTGGAAACACCATATATTTT. This sequence encodes CASSQELSGNTIYF.

The V and J genes are TRBV6-1 and TRBJ1-4; D may be TRBD1 (6 bases). This CDR3 contains 15 residues. Germline CDR1 reads MNHNS; CDR2 reads SASEGT. V was pared by 5 bases and J by 7 bases, with 17 bases between. CDR3 in amino acids: CASSRDNRGSEKLFF. The DNA for the CDR3 is TGTGCCAGCAGTAGGGACAACCGAGGAAGTGAAAAACTGTTTTTT.

The chain is built from TRBV7-8 and TRBJ2-2; D is unresolved. Trimming took off 1 base at V and 5 bases at J, with 11 bases between the two ends. Germline V gene sequence: CDR1 SGHVS, CDR2 FQNEAQ. The CDR3 runs to 15 residues. The CDR3: CASSLVVKTTGELFF. For the CDR3, the DNA is TGTGCCAGCAGCTTAGTTGTCAAAACTACCGGGGAGCTGTTTTTT.

This sequence joins TRBV28 and TRBJ1-5; tentative D call: TRBD1 (6 bases). CDR3 length: 13 residues. Germline values: CDR1 MDHEN, CDR2 SYDVKM. Trimming took 8 bases from V and 5 from J, leaving 13 bases between them. The CDR3 here is CASRGQMDQPQHF. The CDR3 DNA reads as TGTGCCAGCCGTGGACAGATGGATCAGCCCCAGCATTTT.

The DNA for the CDR3 is TGCAGGCGCGGGGTGGATACTGAAGCTTTCTTT. It codes for CRRGVDTEAFF. This chain joins TRBV20-1 and TRBJ1-1; no reliable D call. This CDR3 comprises 11 residues. Germline CDR1 and CDR2: DFQATT and SNEGSKA (reference sequence).

This clone appeared a single time. Other DNA sequences in this specimen translate into the identical CDR3. J is TRBJ2-3 and V is TRBV2, with D perhaps matching TRBD1 (6 bases). The CDR3 runs to 14 residues. Trimming left V 6 bases short and J 1 base short, with 11 bases between. Germline V gene data show CDR1 as SNHLY and CDR2 as FYNNEI. The CDR3 loop reads CASSLRQGTDTQYF. CDR3 DNA sequence: TGTGCCAGCAGCCTCCGACAGGGCACAGATACGCAGTATTTT.

The chain is built from TRBV11-2 and TRBJ2-5; no definite D call. The germline V gene has CDR1 SGHAT and CDR2 FQNNGV. V was shortened by 5 bases and J by 5 bases, with 18 bases between the two germline ends. CDR3 length: 15 amino acids. The CDR3 loop reads CASSPVWSSGETQYF. The CDR3 bases are TGTGCCAGCAGCCCGGTGTGGAGTTCTGGGGAGACCCAGTACTTC. Full variable domain (rest looked up from reference TRBV11-2 and TRBJ2-5): EAGVAQSPRYKIIEKRQSVAFWCNPISGHATLYWYQQILGQGPKLLIQFQNNGVVDDSQLPKDRFSAERLKGVDSTLKIQPAKLEDSAVYLCASSPVWSSGETQYFGPGTRLLVL.

As DNA, the CDR3 is TGTGCCAGCAGCTTCGGGACAGGGCTGTACGAGCAGTACTTC. It codes for CASSFGTGLYEQYF. This sequence joins TRBV6-5 and TRBJ2-7; 9 bases are shared with TRBD1. Germline CDR1 and CDR2: MNHEY and SVGAGI. The CDR3 has 14 residues. With V trimmed by 6 bases and J by 4 bases, 7 bases remained unmatched.

The chain employs TRBV4-3 and TRBJ2-5, with TRBD1 identical over 7 bases. The V gene end was trimmed by 1 base and the J gene end by 6 bases; junction bases not matched to a gene: 5. The CDR3 consists of 14 residues. Germline CDR1 reads LGHNA; CDR2 reads YSLEER. In DNA, the CDR3 is TGCGCCAGCAGCCAAGTAGCACAGGGGCAGACCCAGTACTTC. Its protein product is CASSQVAQGQTQYF.